A single T cell receptor beta chain is shown here with its context. This sample stems from a study of T-cell memory formation after mild COVID-19. V lost 2 bases, J lost 8 bases, and 14 bases lay in between. The germline CDR1 and CDR2 sequences are SGHKS and YYEKEE (reference sequence). CDR3 size: 14 residues. TCRdb ran MiXCR on the 5' RACE reads and lists one entry per CDR3 protein. The sample holds over 350,000 distinct CDR3 sequences, 20% to 30% seen once. The sequenced material came from PBMCs or a T cell subset sorted from them (not recorded which). This sequence was found in an adult woman who had mild COVID-19 (a few samples of this study predate the infection). Cell type and time point are not known. The genes are TRBV5-5 and TRBJ2-4, with D possibly matching TRBD2 (5 bases). CDR3 in DNA: TGTGCCAGCAGCTTTAAGCCCGGGAAGGACATTCAGTACTTC. It specifies CASSFKPGKDIQYF.